A selection of T cell receptor beta chains follows, all from one sample in a study of T cells in narcolepsy. The repertoire was sequenced with immunoSEQ multiplex PCR; TCRdb's copy has only in-frame clones and lacks some. The repertoire includes nearly 35,000 clones, 80% of them detected once, and about 1% sits in the top ten. Sequences were obtained from memory (CD45RA-) CD4+ T cells from blood. The receptors derive from a human donor in good health. Each CDR3 is given with its conserved first and last residue. The order of the fields is D gene, clone size, J gene, V gene, CDR3 protein, CDR3 DNA. A D gene is named only where the DNA matches it firmly. Clone size is given for some rows only: seen once, a few or many times, or a class if the clone is expanded.

d_gene: TRBD1; abundance: once; j_gene: TRBJ2-7; v_gene: TRBV6-5; CDR3aa: CASSYFRGPGEQYF; CDR3nt: TGTGCCAGCAGTTACTTTAGGGGGCCCGGCGAGCAGTACTTC
d_gene: NA; abundance: once; j_gene: TRBJ2-3; v_gene: TRBV5-5; CDR3aa: CASSGMGPDTQYF; CDR3nt: TGTGCCAGCAGCGGGATGGGCCCAGATACGCAGTATTTT
d_gene: TRBD2; abundance: NA; j_gene: TRBJ2-3; v_gene: TRBV7-9; CDR3aa: CASSSYGGADTQYF; CDR3nt: TGTGCCAGCAGCTCTTACGGGGGGGCAGATACGCAGTATTTT
d_gene: NA; abundance: NA; j_gene: TRBJ1-2; v_gene: TRBV11-2; CDR3aa: CASSLPGLRGYTF; CDR3nt: TGTGCCAGCAGCCTACCGGGACTACGTGGCTACACCTTC
d_gene: NA; abundance: NA; j_gene: TRBJ2-3; v_gene: TRBV7-9; CDR3aa: CASSSVSDTQYF; CDR3nt: TGTGCCAGCAGCTCCGTATCGGATACGCAGTATTTT
d_gene: NA; abundance: few; j_gene: TRBJ1-1; v_gene: TRBV7-2; CDR3aa: CASSSRANTEAFF; CDR3nt: TGTGCCAGCAGCTCCCGGGCTAACACTGAAGCTTTCTTT
d_gene: TRBD1; abundance: NA; j_gene: TRBJ2-3; v_gene: TRBV7-2; CDR3aa: CASSLGQGFTDTQYF; CDR3nt: TGTGCCAGCAGCTTGGGACAGGGATTCACAGATACGCAGTATTTT
d_gene: TRBD2; abundance: NA; j_gene: TRBJ2-7; v_gene: TRBV6-5; CDR3aa: CASRNSGGKGEQYF; CDR3nt: TGTGCCAGCAGAAACAGCGGGGGGAAGGGTGAGCAGTACTTC
d_gene: NA; abundance: NA; j_gene: TRBJ1-3; v_gene: TRBV7-2; CDR3aa: CASSFGDSGNTIYF; CDR3nt: TGTGCCAGCAGCTTTGGGGACTCTGGAAACACCATATATTTT
d_gene: NA; abundance: NA; j_gene: TRBJ1-2; v_gene: TRBV4-2; CDR3aa: CASSTPRVDYGYTF; CDR3nt: TGTGCCAGCAGCACCCCGCGGGTCGACTATGGCTACACCTTC
d_gene: TRBD2; abundance: once; j_gene: TRBJ2-1; v_gene: TRBV28; CDR3aa: CASSPSGLAGGDSYNEQFF; CDR3nt: TGTGCCAGCAGTCCCTCGGGACTAGCGGGGGGGGATTCCTACAATGAGCAGTTCTTC
d_gene: NA; abundance: NA; j_gene: TRBJ2-7; v_gene: TRBV9; CDR3aa: CASPPAKAVYEQYF; CDR3nt: TGTGCCAGCCCTCCCGCAAAAGCCGTCTACGAGCAGTACTTC
d_gene: NA; abundance: NA; j_gene: TRBJ1-1; v_gene: TRBV5-3; CDR3aa: CARSLPNMNTEAFF; CDR3nt: TGTGCCAGAAGCTTGCCGAATATGAACACTGAAGCTTTCTTT
d_gene: TRBD2; abundance: NA; j_gene: TRBJ2-1; v_gene: TRBV30; CDR3aa: CAWSAGLAGEQFF; CDR3nt: TGTGCCTGGAGTGCGGGACTAGCCGGTGAGCAGTTCTTC
d_gene: TRBD2; abundance: NA; j_gene: TRBJ2-3; v_gene: TRBV27; CDR3aa: CASSLTSGKVDTQYF; CDR3nt: TGTGCCAGCAGCTTAACTAGCGGGAAGGTAGATACGCAGTATTTT
d_gene: NA; abundance: NA; j_gene: TRBJ1-2; v_gene: TRBV5-1; CDR3aa: CASSLGRTTNYGYTF; CDR3nt: TGCGCCAGCAGCTTGGGGAGGACCACTAACTATGGCTACACCTTC
d_gene: NA; abundance: NA; j_gene: TRBJ2-3; v_gene: TRBV5-4; CDR3aa: CASSFPGIRTDTQYF; CDR3nt: TGTGCCAGCAGCTTTCCCGGGATTCGCACAGATACGCAGTATTTT
d_gene: NA; abundance: NA; j_gene: TRBJ2-2; v_gene: TRBV11-2; CDR3aa: CASSLSGAITGELFF; CDR3nt: TGTGCCAGCAGCTTATCGGGGGCGATCACCGGGGAGCTGTTTTTT
d_gene: NA; abundance: NA; j_gene: TRBJ2-5; v_gene: TRBV6-1; CDR3aa: CASTTYETQYF; CDR3nt: TGTGCCAGCACCACATACGAGACCCAGTACTTC
d_gene: NA; abundance: NA; j_gene: TRBJ2-2; v_gene: TRBV7-9; CDR3aa: CASSRTLVGELFF; CDR3nt: TGTGCCAGCAGCCGGACACTAGTCGGGGAGCTGTTTTTT
d_gene: NA; abundance: NA; j_gene: TRBJ1-6; v_gene: TRBV28; CDR3aa: CASSSTRRGGRRSPLHF; CDR3nt: TGTGCCAGCAGTTCCACCCGGCGTGGGGGTCGAAGGTCACCCCTCCACTTT
d_gene: NA; abundance: NA; j_gene: TRBJ1-1; v_gene: TRBV6-6; CDR3aa: CASSQKPNTEAFF; CDR3nt: TGTGCCAGCAGCCAAAAACCGAACACTGAAGCTTTCTTT
d_gene: NA; abundance: NA; j_gene: TRBJ2-7; v_gene: TRBV19; CDR3aa: CASSTEPGLLSYEQYF; CDR3nt: TGTGCCAGTAGTACTGAACCGGGACTCCTCTCCTACGAGCAGTACTTC
d_gene: NA; abundance: NA; j_gene: TRBJ2-3; v_gene: TRBV19; CDR3aa: CASSIAGAGADTQYF; CDR3nt: TGTGCCAGTAGTATAGCGGGGGCCGGGGCAGATACGCAGTATTTT
d_gene: NA; abundance: once; j_gene: TRBJ2-2; v_gene: TRBV11-2; CDR3aa: CASSLGLQGYTGELFF; CDR3nt: TGTGCCAGCAGCTTAGGTTTGCAGGGTTACACCGGGGAGCTGTTTTTT
d_gene: NA; abundance: NA; j_gene: TRBJ2-4; v_gene: TRBV30; CDR3aa: CAWRPGAKNIQYF; CDR3nt: TGTGCCTGGAGGCCGGGGGCCAAAAACATTCAGTACTTC
d_gene: TRBD1; abundance: NA; j_gene: TRBJ1-5; v_gene: TRBV6-1; CDR3aa: CASRGQGPGNQPQHF; CDR3nt: TGTGCCAGCAGAGGACAGGGTCCCGGCAATCAGCCCCAGCATTTT
d_gene: TRBD2; abundance: NA; j_gene: TRBJ2-2; v_gene: TRBV19; CDR3aa: CASSIGTSGTNTGELFF; CDR3nt: TGTGCCAGTAGTATAGGGACTAGCGGGACGAACACCGGGGAGCTGTTTTTT
d_gene: NA; abundance: NA; j_gene: TRBJ2-1; v_gene: TRBV7-9; CDR3aa: CASSLGAAAEYNEQFF; CDR3nt: TGTGCCAGCAGCTTAGGGGCGGCGGCAGAATACAATGAGCAGTTCTTC
d_gene: TRBD1; abundance: NA; j_gene: TRBJ2-5; v_gene: TRBV9; CDR3aa: CASSETGTEKETQYF; CDR3nt: TGTGCCAGCAGCGAAACCGGGACAGAGAAAGAGACCCAGTACTTC
d_gene: TRBD1; abundance: NA; j_gene: TRBJ2-3; v_gene: TRBV7-3; CDR3aa: CASSPGQETDTQYF; CDR3nt: TGTGCCAGCAGCCCGGGACAGGAAACAGATACGCAGTATTTT
d_gene: TRBD1; abundance: few; j_gene: TRBJ1-3; v_gene: TRBV5-6; CDR3aa: CASSSFTDRGLSGNTIYF; CDR3nt: TGTGCCAGCAGCTCCTTCACTGACAGGGGGCTATCAGGAAACACCATATATTTT
d_gene: NA; abundance: NA; j_gene: TRBJ1-1; v_gene: TRBV7-2; CDR3aa: CASSHHRVNTEAFF; CDR3nt: TGTGCCAGCAGCCACCACAGGGTGAACACTGAAGCTTTCTTT
d_gene: NA; abundance: NA; j_gene: TRBJ2-1; v_gene: TRBV14; CDR3aa: CASSQEKFAEQFF; CDR3nt: TGTGCCAGCAGCCAAGAGAAATTTGCTGAGCAGTTCTTC
d_gene: NA; abundance: NA; j_gene: TRBJ1-2; v_gene: TRBV7-2; CDR3aa: CASSRDTANGYTF; CDR3nt: TGTGCCAGCAGCCGGGACACGGCTAATGGCTACACCTTC
d_gene: NA; abundance: NA; j_gene: TRBJ2-1; v_gene: TRBV19; CDR3aa: CASSISASTNEQFF; CDR3nt: TGTGCCAGTAGTATTTCGGCTAGCACTAATGAGCAGTTCTTC
d_gene: NA; abundance: once; j_gene: TRBJ1-3; v_gene: TRBV9; CDR3aa: CASSVGGTGNTIYF; CDR3nt: TGTGCCAGCAGCGTAGGGGGCACTGGAAACACCATATATTTT
d_gene: NA; abundance: NA; j_gene: TRBJ2-6; v_gene: TRBV4-1; CDR3aa: CASSQEGAGANVLTF; CDR3nt: TGCGCCAGCAGCCAAGAGGGGGCTGGGGCCAACGTCCTGACTTTC
d_gene: TRBD1; abundance: few; j_gene: TRBJ2-7; v_gene: TRBV5-6; CDR3aa: CASTTKDRGWYEQYF; CDR3nt: TGTGCCAGCACCACGAAGGACAGGGGATGGTACGAGCAGTACTTC
d_gene: NA; abundance: NA; j_gene: TRBJ2-3; v_gene: TRBV28; CDR3aa: CASSSHQDWAQYF; CDR3nt: TGTGCCAGCAGTTCACACCAGGACTGGGCGCAGTATTTT
d_gene: TRBD1; abundance: NA; j_gene: TRBJ2-5; v_gene: TRBV19; CDR3aa: CASNPGQGWETQYF; CDR3nt: TGTGCCAGTAACCCGGGACAGGGGTGGGAGACCCAGTACTTC
d_gene: TRBD2; abundance: NA; j_gene: TRBJ2-1; v_gene: TRBV18; CDR3aa: CASSPRGLAGGDEQFF; CDR3nt: TGTGCCAGCTCACCACGAGGACTAGCGGGGGGGGATGAGCAGTTCTTC
d_gene: NA; abundance: NA; j_gene: TRBJ2-7; v_gene: TRBV5-5; CDR3aa: CASSRIDFPSYEQYF; CDR3nt: TGTGCCAGCAGCAGGATAGACTTCCCCTCCTACGAGCAGTACTTC
d_gene: NA; abundance: NA; j_gene: TRBJ1-1; v_gene: TRBV10-3; CDR3aa: CAISENRVGTEAFF; CDR3nt: TGTGCCATCAGTGAAAACAGGGTTGGCACTGAAGCTTTCTTT
d_gene: NA; abundance: NA; j_gene: TRBJ2-3; v_gene: TRBV4-2; CDR3aa: CASSQDKGDTQYF; CDR3nt: TGTGCCAGCAGCCAAGATAAGGGGGATACGCAGTATTTT
d_gene: TRBD2; abundance: NA; j_gene: TRBJ2-1; v_gene: TRBV7-9; CDR3aa: CASSLGTRDYNEQFF; CDR3nt: TGTGCCAGCAGCTTAGGGACTAGAGATTACAATGAGCAGTTCTTC
d_gene: NA; abundance: NA; j_gene: TRBJ2-7; v_gene: TRBV7-3; CDR3aa: CASSLRAQGTYEQYF; CDR3nt: TGTGCCAGCAGCTTAAGGGCGCAGGGAACCTACGAGCAGTACTTC
d_gene: NA; abundance: NA; j_gene: TRBJ2-1; v_gene: TRBV5-1; CDR3aa: CATRDSYNEQFF; CDR3nt: TGCGCCACCCGTGACAGTTACAATGAGCAGTTCTTC
d_gene: TRBD2; abundance: NA; j_gene: TRBJ2-3; v_gene: TRBV2; CDR3aa: CAGGGGTHTDTQYF; CDR3nt: TGTGCCGGTGGCGGGGGGACCCACACAGATACGCAGTATTTT
d_gene: NA; abundance: NA; j_gene: TRBJ2-7; v_gene: TRBV6-6; CDR3aa: CASSYTDGTYEQYF; CDR3nt: TGTGCCAGCAGTTACACGGACGGGACCTACGAGCAGTACTTC
d_gene: NA; abundance: NA; j_gene: TRBJ2-2; v_gene: TRBV19; CDR3aa: CASSLHTGELFF; CDR3nt: TGTGCCAGTAGTCTCCACACCGGGGAGCTGTTTTTT
d_gene: TRBD1; abundance: NA; j_gene: TRBJ2-5; v_gene: TRBV18; CDR3aa: CASSDRTGGYQETQYF; CDR3nt: TGTGCCAGCTCTGATCGGACAGGGGGGTACCAAGAGACCCAGTACTTC
d_gene: TRBD1; abundance: NA; j_gene: TRBJ2-1; v_gene: TRBV27; CDR3aa: CASSLRDRVNEQFF; CDR3nt: TGTGCCAGCAGTCTCCGGGACAGGGTCAATGAGCAGTTCTTC
d_gene: NA; abundance: NA; j_gene: TRBJ2-7; v_gene: TRBV19; CDR3aa: CASSGIVGAEQYF; CDR3nt: TGTGCCAGTAGTGGGATAGTCGGGGCCGAGCAGTACTTC